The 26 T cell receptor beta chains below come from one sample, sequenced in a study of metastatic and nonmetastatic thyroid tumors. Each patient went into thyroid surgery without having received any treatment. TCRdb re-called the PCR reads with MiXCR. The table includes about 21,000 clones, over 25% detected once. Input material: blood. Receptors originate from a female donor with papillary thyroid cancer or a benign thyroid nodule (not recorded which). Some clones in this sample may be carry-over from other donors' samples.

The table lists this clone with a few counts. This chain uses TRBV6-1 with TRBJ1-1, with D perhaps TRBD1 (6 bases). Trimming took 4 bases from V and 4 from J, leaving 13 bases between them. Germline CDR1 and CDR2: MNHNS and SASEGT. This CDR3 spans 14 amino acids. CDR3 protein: CASSVRQEITEAFF. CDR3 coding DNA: TGTGCCAGCAGTGTCAGACAGGAGATCACTGAAGCTTTCTTT.

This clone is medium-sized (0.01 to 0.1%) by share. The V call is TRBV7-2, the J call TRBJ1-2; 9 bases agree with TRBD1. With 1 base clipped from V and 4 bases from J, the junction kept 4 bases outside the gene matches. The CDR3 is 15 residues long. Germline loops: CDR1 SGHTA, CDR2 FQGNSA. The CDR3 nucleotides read TGTGCCAGCAGCTTAGTAGGACAGGGGAGCTATGGCTACACCTTC. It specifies CASSLVGQGSYGYTF.

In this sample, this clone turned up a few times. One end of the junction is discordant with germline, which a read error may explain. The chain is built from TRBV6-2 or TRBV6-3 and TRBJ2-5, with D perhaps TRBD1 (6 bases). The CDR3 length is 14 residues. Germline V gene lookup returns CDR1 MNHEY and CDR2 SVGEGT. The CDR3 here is CASTITGLQESQYF. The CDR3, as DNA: TGTGCCAGCACGATAACAGGGTTACAAGAGTCCCAGTACTTC.

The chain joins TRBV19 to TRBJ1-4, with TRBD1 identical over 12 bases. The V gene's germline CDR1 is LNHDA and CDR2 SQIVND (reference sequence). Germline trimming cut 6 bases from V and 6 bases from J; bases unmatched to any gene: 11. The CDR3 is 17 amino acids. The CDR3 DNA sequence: TGTGCCAGTAGGACGTCGGGACAGGGGGCGGATGATGAAAAACTGTTTTTT. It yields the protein CASRTSGQGADDEKLFF. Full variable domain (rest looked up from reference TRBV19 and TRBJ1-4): DGGITQSPKYLFRKEGQNVTLSCEQNLNHDAMYWYRQDPGQGLRLIYYSQIVNDFQKGDIAEGYSVSREKKESFPLTVTSAQKNPTAFYLCASRTSGQGADDEKLFFGSGTQLSVL.

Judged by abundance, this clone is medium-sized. CDR3 in amino acids: CATSDFAGTSWYSYNEQFF. The CDR3 DNA is TGTGCCACCAGTGATTTCGCCGGGACTAGCTGGTATTCCTACAATGAGCAGTTCTTC. The gene calls are TRBV24-1 and TRBJ2-1, with 9 bases matching TRBD2. The CDR3 runs to 19 residues. V lost 1 base to trimming and J lost 1 base; unmatched junction nucleotides: 10. Germline values: CDR1 KGHDR, CDR2 SFDVKD.

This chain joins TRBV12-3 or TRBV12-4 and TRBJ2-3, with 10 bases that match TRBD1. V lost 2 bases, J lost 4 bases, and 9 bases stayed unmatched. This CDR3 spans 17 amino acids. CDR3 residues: CASSLQVGTGDADTQYF. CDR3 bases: TGTGCCAGCAGTTTACAAGTCGGGACAGGGGACGCAGATACGCAGTATTTT.

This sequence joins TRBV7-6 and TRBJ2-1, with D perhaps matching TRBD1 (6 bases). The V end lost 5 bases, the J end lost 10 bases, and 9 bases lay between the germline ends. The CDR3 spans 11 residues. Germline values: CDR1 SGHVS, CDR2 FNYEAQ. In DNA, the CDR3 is TGTGCCAGCAGCCCCGGGACAGAGCAGTTCTTC. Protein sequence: CASSPGTEQFF.

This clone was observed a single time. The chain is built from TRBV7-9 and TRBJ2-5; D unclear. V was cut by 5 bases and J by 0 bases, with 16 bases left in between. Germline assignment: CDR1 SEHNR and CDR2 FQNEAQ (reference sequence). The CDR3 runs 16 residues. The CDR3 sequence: CASSHPPHRYQETQYF. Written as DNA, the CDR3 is TGTGCCAGCAGCCACCCCCCCCATCGGTACCAAGAGACCCAGTACTTC.

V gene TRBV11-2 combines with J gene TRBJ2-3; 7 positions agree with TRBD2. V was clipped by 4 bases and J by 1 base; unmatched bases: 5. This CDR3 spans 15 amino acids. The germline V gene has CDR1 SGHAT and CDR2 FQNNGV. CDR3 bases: TGTGCCAGCAGCTGGGGGGGACTTCGCACAGATACGCAGTATTTT. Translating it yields CASSWGGLRTDTQYF. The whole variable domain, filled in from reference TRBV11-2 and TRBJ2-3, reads EAGVAQSPRYKIIEKRQSVAFWCNPISGHATLYWYQQILGQGPKLLIQFQNNGVVDDSQLPKDRFSAERLKGVDSTLKIQPAKLEDSAVYLCASSWGGLRTDTQYFGPGTRLTVL.

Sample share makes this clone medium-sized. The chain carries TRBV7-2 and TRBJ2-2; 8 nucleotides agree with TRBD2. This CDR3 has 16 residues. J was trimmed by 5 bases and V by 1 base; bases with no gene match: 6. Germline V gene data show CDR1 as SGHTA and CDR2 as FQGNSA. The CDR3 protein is CASSLVTGGKTGELFF. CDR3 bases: TGTGCCAGCAGCTTAGTAACGGGGGGGAAGACCGGGGAGCTGTTTTTT.

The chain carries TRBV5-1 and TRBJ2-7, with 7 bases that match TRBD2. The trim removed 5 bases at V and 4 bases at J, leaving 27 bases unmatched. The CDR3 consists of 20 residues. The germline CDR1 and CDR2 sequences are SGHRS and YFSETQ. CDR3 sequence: CASRPTAVRGLRASGYEQYF. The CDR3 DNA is TGCGCCAGCAGACCTACGGCCGTCCGGGGACTAAGGGCTTCGGGTTACGAGCAGTACTTC.

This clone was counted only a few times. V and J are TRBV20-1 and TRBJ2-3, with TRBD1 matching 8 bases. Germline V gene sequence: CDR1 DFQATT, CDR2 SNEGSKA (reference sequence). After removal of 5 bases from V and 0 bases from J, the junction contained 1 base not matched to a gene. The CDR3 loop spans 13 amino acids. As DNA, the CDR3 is TGCAGTGCTGACAGGGGTAGCACAGATACGCAGTATTTT. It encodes CSADRGSTDTQYF.

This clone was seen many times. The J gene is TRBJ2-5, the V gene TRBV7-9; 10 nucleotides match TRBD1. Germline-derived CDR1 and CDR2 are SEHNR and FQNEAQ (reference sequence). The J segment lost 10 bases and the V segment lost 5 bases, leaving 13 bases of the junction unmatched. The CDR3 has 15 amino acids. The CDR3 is CASSLKGQGFGDQYF. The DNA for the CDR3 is TGTGCCAGCAGCCTGAAGGGACAGGGGTTCGGGGACCAGTACTTC. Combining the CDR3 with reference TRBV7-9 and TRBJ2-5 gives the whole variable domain DTGVSQNPRHKITKRGQNVTFRCDPISEHNRLYWYRQTLGQGPEFLTYFQNEAQLEKSRLLSDRFSAERPKGSFSTLEIQRTEQGDSAMYLCASSLKGQGFGDQYFGPGTRLLVL.

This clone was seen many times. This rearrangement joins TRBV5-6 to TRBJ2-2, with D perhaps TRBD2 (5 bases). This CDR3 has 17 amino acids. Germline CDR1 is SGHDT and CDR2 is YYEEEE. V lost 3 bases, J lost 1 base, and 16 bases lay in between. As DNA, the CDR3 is TGTGCCAGCAGCTCCGCCGCGCAGCGGCTGAACACCGGGGAGCTGTTTTTT. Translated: CASSSAAQRLNTGELFF.

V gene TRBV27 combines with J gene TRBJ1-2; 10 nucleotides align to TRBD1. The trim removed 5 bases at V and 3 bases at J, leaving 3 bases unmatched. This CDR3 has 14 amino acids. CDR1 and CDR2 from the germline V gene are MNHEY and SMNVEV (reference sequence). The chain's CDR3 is CASSRQGAHYGYTF. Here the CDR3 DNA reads TGTGCCAGCAGTAGACAGGGGGCGCACTATGGCTACACCTTC.

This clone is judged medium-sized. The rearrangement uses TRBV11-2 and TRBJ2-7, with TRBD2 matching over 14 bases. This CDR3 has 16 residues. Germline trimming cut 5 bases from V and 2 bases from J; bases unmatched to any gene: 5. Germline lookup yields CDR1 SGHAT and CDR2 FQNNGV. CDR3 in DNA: TGTGCCAGCAGCCCGCCGGGACTAGCGGGAGCCTACGAGCAGTACTTC. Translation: CASSPPGLAGAYEQYF.

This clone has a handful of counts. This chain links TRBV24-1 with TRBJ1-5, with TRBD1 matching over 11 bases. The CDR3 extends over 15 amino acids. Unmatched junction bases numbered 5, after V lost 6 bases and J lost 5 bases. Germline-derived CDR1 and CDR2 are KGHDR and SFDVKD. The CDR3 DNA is TGTGCCACCAGTCGGACAGGGGGCTGGGATCAGCCCCAGCATTTT. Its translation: CATSRTGGWDQPQHF.

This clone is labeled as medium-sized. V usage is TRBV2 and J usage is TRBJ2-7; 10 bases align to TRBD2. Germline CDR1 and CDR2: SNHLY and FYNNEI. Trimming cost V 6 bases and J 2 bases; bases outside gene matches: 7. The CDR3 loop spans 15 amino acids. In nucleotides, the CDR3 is TGTGCCAGCAGACCCACTAGCGGGGCCCCCTACGAGCAGTACTTC. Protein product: CASRPTSGAPYEQYF.

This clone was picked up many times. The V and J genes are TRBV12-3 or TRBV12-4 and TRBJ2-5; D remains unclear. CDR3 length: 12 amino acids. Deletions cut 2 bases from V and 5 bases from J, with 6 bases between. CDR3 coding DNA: TGTGCCAGCAGTTTAATTCTGGAGACCCAGTACTTC. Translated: CASSLILETQYF.

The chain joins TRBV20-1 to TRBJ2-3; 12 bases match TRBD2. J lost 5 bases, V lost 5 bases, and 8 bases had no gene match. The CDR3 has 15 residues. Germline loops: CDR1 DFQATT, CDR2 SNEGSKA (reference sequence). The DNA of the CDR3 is TGCAGTGCTCCCTCACTAGCGGGAGGTGGAGATACGCAGTATTTT. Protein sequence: CSAPSLAGGGDTQYF.

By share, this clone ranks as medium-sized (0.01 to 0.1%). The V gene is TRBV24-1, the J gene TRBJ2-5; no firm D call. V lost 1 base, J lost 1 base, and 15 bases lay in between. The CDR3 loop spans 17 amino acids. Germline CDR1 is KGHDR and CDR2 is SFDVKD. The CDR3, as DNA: TGTGCCACCAGTGATTTCGCCCCCTCTAGAACCCAAGAGACCCAGTACTTC. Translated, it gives CATSDFAPSRTQETQYF.

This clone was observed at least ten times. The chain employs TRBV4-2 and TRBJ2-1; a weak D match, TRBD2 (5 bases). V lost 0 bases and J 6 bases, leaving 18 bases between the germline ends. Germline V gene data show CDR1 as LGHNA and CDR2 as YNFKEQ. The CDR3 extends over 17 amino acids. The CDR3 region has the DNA TGTGCCAGCAGCCAAGATAGTGGCTCTAGCTCGGGCAATGAGCAGTTCTTC. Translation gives CASSQDSGSSSGNEQFF.

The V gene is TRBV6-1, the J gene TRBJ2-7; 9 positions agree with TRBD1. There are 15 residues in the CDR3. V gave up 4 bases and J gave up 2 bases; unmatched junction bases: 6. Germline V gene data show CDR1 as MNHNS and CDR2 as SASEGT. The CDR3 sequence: CASSGRGQGTYEQYF. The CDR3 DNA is TGTGCCAGCAGTGGTCGGGGACAGGGCACCTACGAGCAGTACTTC.

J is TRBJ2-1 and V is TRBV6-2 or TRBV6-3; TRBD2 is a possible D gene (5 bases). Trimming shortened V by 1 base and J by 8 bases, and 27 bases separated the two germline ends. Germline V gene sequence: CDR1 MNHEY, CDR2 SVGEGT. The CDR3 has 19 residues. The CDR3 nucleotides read TGTGCCAGCAGTTACTTGGACCTCAGTAACCCTAGCTCCTTCCATGAGCAGTTCTTC. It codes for CASSYLDLSNPSSFHEQFF.

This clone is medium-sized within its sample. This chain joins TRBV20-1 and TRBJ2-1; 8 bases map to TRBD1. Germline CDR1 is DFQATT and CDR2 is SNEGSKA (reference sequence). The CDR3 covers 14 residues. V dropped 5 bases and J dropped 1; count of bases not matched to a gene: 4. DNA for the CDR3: TGCAGTGCTCCGGGACAGGTGTCCTACAATGAGCAGTTCTTC. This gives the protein CSAPGQVSYNEQFF.

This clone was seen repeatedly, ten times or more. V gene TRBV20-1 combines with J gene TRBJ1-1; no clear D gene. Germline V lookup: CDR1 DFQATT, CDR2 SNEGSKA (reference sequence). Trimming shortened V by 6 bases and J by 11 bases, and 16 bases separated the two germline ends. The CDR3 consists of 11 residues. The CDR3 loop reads CSAVLSGRAFF. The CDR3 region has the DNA TGCAGTGCCGTGTTGTCGGGGAGGGCTTTCTTT.